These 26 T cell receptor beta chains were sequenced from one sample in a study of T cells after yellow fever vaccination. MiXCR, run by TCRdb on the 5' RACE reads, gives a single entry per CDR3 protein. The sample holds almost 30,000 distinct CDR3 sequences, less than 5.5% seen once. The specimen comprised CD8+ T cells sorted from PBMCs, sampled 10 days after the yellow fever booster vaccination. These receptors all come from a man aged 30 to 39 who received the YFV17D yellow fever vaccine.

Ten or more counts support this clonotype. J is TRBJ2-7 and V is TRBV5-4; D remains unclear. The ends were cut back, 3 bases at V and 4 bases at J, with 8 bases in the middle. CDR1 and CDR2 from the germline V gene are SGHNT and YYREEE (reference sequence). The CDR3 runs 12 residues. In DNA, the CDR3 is TGTGCCAGCAGCTCACCCCAATACGAGCAGTACTTC. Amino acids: CASSSPQYEQYF.

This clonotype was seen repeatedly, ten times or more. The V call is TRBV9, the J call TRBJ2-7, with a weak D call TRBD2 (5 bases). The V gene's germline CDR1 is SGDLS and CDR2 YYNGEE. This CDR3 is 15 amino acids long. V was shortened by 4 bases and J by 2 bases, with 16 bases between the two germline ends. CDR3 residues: CASSPLSHGTYEQYF. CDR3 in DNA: TGTGCCAGCAGCCCCCTATCGCACGGGACCTACGAGCAGTACTTC. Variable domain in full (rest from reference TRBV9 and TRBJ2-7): DSGVTQTPKHLITATGQRVTLRCSPRSGDLSVYWYQQSLDQGLQFLIQYYNGEERAKGNILERFSAQQFPDLHSELNLSSLELGDSALYFCASSPLSHGTYEQYFGPGTRLTVT.

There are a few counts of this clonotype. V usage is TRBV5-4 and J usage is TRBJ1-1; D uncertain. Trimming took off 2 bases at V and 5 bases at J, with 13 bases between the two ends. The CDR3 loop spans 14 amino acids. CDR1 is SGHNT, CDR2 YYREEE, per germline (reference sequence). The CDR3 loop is CASSLGWAGTEAFF. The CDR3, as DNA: TGTGCCAGCAGCTTAGGTTGGGCGGGAACTGAAGCTTTCTTT.

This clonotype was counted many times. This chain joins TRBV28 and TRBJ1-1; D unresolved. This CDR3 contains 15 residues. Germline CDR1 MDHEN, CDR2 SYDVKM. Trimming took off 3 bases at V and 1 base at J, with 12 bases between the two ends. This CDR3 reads CASSFSAGQNTEAFF. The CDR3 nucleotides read TGTGCCAGCAGTTTTTCAGCGGGTCAGAACACTGAAGCTTTCTTT. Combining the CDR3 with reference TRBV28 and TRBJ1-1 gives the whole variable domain DVKVTQSSRYLVKRTGEKVFLECVQDMDHENMFWYRQDPGLGLRLIYFSYDVKMKEKGDIPEGYSVSREKKERFSLILESASTNQTSMYLCASSFSAGQNTEAFFGQGTRLTVV.

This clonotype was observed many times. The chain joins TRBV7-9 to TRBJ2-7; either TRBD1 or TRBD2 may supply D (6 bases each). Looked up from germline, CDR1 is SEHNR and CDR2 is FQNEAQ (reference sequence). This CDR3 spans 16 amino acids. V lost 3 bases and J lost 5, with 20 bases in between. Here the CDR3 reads CASSFPSGAFDHEQYF. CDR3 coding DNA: TGTGCCAGCAGCTTCCCCTCGGGGGCTTTCGACCACGAGCAGTACTTC.

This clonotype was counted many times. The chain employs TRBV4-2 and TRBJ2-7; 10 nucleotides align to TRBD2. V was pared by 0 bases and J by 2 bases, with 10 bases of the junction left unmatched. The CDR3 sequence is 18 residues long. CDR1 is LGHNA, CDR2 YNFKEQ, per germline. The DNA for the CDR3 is TGTGCCAGCAGCCAAGATTCTGAGACTAGCGGGCTCACCTACGAGCAGTACTTC. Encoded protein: CASSQDSETSGLTYEQYF.

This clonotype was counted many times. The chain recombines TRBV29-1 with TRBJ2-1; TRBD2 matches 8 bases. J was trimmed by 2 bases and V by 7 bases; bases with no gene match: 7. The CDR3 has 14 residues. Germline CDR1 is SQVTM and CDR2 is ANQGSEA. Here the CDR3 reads CSAPGTRAYNEQFF. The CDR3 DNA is TGCAGCGCCCCAGGGACTAGGGCCTACAATGAGCAGTTCTTC.

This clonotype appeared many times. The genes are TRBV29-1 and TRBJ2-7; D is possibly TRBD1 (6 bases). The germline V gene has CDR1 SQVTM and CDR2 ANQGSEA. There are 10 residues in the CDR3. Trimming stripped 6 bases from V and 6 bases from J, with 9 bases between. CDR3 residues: CSVIRGEQYF. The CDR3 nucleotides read TGCAGCGTGATCAGGGGCGAGCAGTACTTC.

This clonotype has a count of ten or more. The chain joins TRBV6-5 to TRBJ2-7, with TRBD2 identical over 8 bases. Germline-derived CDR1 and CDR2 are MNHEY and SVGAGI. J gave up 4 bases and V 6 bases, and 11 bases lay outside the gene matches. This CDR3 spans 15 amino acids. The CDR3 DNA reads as TGTGCCAGCAGCGCGGGGAGCGGGAGAAAGTACGAGCAGTACTTC. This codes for CASSAGSGRKYEQYF.

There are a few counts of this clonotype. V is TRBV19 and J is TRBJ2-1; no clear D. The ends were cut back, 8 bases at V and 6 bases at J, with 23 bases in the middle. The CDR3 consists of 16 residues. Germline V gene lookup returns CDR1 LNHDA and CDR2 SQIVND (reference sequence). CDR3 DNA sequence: TGTGCCAGTTGTGCTGGAGCCCATAGGACCCTCAATGAGCAGTTCTTC. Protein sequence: CASCAGAHRTLNEQFF.

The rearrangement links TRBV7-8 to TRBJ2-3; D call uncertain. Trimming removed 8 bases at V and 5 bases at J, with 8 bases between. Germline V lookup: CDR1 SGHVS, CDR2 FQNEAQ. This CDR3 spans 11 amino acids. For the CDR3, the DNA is TGTGCCAGCGATAACGGAGATACGCAGTATTTT. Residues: CASDNGDTQYF.

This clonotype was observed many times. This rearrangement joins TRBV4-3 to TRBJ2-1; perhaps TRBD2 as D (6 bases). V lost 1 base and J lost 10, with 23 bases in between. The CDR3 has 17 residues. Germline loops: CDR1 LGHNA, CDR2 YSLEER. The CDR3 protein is CASSQGGEGRAGREQFF. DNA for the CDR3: TGCGCCAGCAGCCAAGGGGGCGAAGGGCGCGCGGGAAGGGAGCAGTTCTTC.

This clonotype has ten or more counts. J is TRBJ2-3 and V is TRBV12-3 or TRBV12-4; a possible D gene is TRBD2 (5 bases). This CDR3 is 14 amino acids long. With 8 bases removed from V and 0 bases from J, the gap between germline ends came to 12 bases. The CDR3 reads CASRSGSSTDTQYF. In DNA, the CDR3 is TGTGCCAGCCGGAGCGGATCTAGCACAGATACGCAGTATTTT.

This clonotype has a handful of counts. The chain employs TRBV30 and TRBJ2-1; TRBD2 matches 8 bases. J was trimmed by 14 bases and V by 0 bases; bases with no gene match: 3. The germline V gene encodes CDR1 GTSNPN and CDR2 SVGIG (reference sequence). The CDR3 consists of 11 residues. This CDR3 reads CAWSVAGEEFF. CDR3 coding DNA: TGTGCCTGGAGTGTAGCGGGAGAGGAGTTCTTC.

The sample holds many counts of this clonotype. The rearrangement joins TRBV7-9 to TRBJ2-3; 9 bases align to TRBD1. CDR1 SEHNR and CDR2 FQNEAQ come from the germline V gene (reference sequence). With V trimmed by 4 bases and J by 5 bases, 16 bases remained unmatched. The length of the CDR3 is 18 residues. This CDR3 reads CASSSTLRDRVIGDTQYF. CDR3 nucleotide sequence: TGTGCCAGCAGCTCCACCCTCCGGGACAGGGTAATAGGAGATACGCAGTATTTT.

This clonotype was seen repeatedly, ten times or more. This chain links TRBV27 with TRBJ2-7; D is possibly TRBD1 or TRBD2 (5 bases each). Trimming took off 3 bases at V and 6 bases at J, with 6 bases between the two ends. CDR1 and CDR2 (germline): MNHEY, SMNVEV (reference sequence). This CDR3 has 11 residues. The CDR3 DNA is TGTGCCAGCAGTTTGGGGGTCGAGCAGTACTTC. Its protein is CASSLGVEQYF.

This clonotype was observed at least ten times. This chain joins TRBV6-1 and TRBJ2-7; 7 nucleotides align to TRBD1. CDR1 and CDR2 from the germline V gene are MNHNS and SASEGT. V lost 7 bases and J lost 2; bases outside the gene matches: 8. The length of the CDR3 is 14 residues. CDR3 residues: CASTSGTVAYEQYF. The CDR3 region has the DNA TGTGCCAGCACCTCCGGGACAGTGGCCTACGAGCAGTACTTC.

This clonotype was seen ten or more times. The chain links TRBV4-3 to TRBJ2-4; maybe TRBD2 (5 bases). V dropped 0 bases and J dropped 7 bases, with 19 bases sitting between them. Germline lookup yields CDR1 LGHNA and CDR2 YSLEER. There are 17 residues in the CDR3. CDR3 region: CASSQDTDGGLRNIQYF. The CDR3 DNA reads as TGCGCCAGCAGCCAAGATACGGACGGAGGTCTAAGGAACATTCAGTACTTC.

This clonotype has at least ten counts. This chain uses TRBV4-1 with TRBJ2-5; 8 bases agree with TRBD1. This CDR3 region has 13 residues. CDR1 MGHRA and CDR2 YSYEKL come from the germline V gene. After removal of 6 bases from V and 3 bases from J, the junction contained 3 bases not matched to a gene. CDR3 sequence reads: CASRLQGEETQYF. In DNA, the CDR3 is TGCGCCAGCAGGCTACAGGGGGAAGAGACCCAGTACTTC.

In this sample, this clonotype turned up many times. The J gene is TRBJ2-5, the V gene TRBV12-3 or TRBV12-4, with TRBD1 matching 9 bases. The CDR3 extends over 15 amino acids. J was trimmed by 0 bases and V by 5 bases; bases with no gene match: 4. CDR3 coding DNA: TGTGCCAGCAGTGGACAGGGGCTCCACCAAGAGACCCAGTACTTC. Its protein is CASSGQGLHQETQYF.

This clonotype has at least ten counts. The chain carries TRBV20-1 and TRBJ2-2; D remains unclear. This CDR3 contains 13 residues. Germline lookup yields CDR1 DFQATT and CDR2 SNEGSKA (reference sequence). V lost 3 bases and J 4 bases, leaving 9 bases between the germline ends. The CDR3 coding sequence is TGCAGTGCTAGGATGGGTACCACCGGGGAGCTGTTTTTT. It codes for CSARMGTTGELFF.

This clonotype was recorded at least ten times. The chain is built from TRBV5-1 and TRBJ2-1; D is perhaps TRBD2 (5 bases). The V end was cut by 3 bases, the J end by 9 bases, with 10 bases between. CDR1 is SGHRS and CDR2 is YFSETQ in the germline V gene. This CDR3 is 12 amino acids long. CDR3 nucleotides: TGCGCCAGCAGCTGGCGTACTAGTGAGCAGTTCTTC. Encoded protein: CASSWRTSEQFF.

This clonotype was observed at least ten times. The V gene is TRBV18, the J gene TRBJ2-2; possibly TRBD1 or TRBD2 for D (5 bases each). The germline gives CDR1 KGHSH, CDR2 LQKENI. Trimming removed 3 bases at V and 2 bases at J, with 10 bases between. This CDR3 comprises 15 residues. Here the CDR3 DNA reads TGTGCCAGCTCACCTGGGACCGTTAACACCGGGGAGCTGTTTTTT. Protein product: CASSPGTVNTGELFF. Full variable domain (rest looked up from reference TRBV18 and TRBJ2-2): NAGVMQNPRHLVRRRGQEARLRCSPMKGHSHVYWYRQLPEEGLKFMVYLQKENIIDESGMPKERFSAEFPKEGPSILRIQQVVRGDSAAYFCASSPGTVNTGELFFGEGSRLTVL.

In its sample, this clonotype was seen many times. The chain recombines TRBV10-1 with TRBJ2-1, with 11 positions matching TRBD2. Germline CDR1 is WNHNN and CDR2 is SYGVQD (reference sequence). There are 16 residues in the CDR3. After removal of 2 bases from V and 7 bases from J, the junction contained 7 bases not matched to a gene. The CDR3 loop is CASSEVVTSGRNEQFF. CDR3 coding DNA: TGCGCCAGCAGTGAGGTCGTTACTAGCGGGAGAAATGAGCAGTTCTTC.

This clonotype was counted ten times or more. The CDR3 protein is CASSYGVSGQPQHF. The CDR3 region has the DNA TGTGCCAGCAGTTACGGTGTTTCGGGACAGCCCCAGCATTTT. The genes are TRBV6-5 and TRBJ1-5, with unresolved D. Per germline, CDR1 MNHEY and CDR2 SVGAGI. Trimming left V 2 bases short and J 7 bases short, with 12 bases between. There are 14 residues in the CDR3.

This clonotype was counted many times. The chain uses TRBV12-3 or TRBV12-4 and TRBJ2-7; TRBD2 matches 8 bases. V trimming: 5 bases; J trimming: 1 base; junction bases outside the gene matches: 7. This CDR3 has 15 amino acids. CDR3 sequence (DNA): TGTGCCAGCAGTAAAGGGACTAGTCGTTCCTACGAGCAGTACTTC. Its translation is CASSKGTSRSYEQYF.